These 19 T cell receptor beta chains originate from one sample sequenced in a study of T cells after yellow fever vaccination. TCRdb passed the 5' RACE reads through MiXCR, listing each CDR3 protein once. The sample lists 250,000 or so distinct CDR3 sequences, around 3.5% occurring once. Source: PBMCs, taken 15 days after the yellow fever booster vaccination. All receptors derive from a man younger than 35 who received the YFV17D yellow fever vaccine.

This clonotype was counted ten times or more. The chain joins TRBV7-3 to TRBJ1-1; D unresolved. The CDR3 contains 15 residues. Trimming pared 5 bases from V and 4 bases from J, leaving 17 bases between. Germline assignment: CDR1 SGHTA and CDR2 FQGTGA. CDR3 loop: CASSNSGLSPTEAFF. The CDR3 bases are TGTGCCAGCAGCAACTCTGGGTTAAGCCCCACTGAAGCTTTCTTT.

This chain uses TRBV2 with TRBJ2-1, with 13 bases lining up with TRBD2. V dropped 8 bases and J dropped 7; count of bases not matched to a gene: 5. The length of the CDR3 is 14 residues. Germline CDR1 reads SNHLY; CDR2 reads FYNNEI. The CDR3 sequence: CASWGLAGYNEQFF. The CDR3 DNA is TGTGCCAGCTGGGGACTAGCGGGGTATAATGAGCAGTTCTTC.

At least ten counts were recorded for this clonotype. This chain joins TRBV3-2 and TRBJ2-7; the DNA was not compared with TRBD1, the D call given in the table. TRBV3-2 is marked as a pseudogene. The CDR3 is made up of 22 amino acids. DNA of the CDR3: TGTGCCAGCAGCCAAGATTCTGGTATCATCGACAGGTGTTCTCCTACGTCCTACGAGCAGTACTTC. Translation gives CASSQDSGIIDRCSPTSYEQYF.

This clonotype was counted ten times or more. This chain joins TRBV25-1 and TRBJ2-1; D gene ambiguous. Per germline, CDR1 MGHDK and CDR2 SYGVNS. With 3 bases removed from V and 4 bases from J, the gap between germline ends came to 13 bases. This CDR3 spans 15 amino acids. The CDR3 spells CASSDRQTRYNEQFF. The CDR3 DNA reads TGTGCCAGCAGTGATCGACAAACACGGTACAATGAGCAGTTCTTC.

In this sample, this clonotype turned up many times. As DNA, the CDR3 is TGTGCCAGCAGCTGGAGACTAGCGGGGGGTAGGTCCGGGAATGAGCAGTTCTTC. Amino acids: CASSWRLAGGRSGNEQFF. The chain joins TRBV7-2 to TRBJ2-1; 13 nucleotides align to TRBD2. Germline lookup yields CDR1 SGHTA and CDR2 FQGNSA. The CDR3 consists of 18 residues. V dropped 4 bases and J dropped 7; count of bases not matched to a gene: 13.

This clonotype was recorded at least ten times. The chain combines TRBV27 with TRBJ2-5; a weak D match, TRBD1 (5 bases). Trimming took 6 bases from V and 0 from J, leaving 11 bases between them. The CDR3 is 14 residues long. From germline, CDR1 is MNHEY and CDR2 SMNVEV (reference sequence). In nucleotides, the CDR3 is TGTGCCAGCAGGGGGCCGCAGTACCAAGAGACCCAGTACTTC. Translated: CASRGPQYQETQYF.

This clonotype occurred many times. V and J are TRBV19 and TRBJ2-6; a weak D match, TRBD2 (5 bases). Trimming left V 5 bases short and J 4 bases short, with 6 bases between. Germline V CDR1 and CDR2: LNHDA, SQIVND (reference sequence). The CDR3 length is 13 residues. The CDR3 bases are TGTGCCAGTAGTGCTAGCGGGGCCAACGTCCTGACTTTC. Translation gives CASSASGANVLTF.

The sample holds many counts of this clonotype. The chain recombines TRBV21-1 with TRBJ2-4; the listed D gene, TRBD1, was not tested against the DNA. TRBV21-1 is a pseudogene. This CDR3 comprises 15 residues. The CDR3 region has the DNA TGTGCCAGCAGCCCCCGGCGATTGGACAAAAACATTCAGTACTTC. This translates into CASSPRRLDKNIQYF.

This clonotype was detected ten times or more. The J gene is TRBJ1-6, the V gene TRBV18, with 7 bases matching TRBD1. This CDR3 spans 14 amino acids. Germline V CDR1 and CDR2: KGHSH, LQKENI. Trimming removed 5 bases from V and 6 bases from J; junction bases left unmatched: 4. CDR3 sequence (DNA): TGTGCCAGCTCAATGGCAGGGGGTAATTCACCCCTCCACTTT. Its translation: CASSMAGGNSPLHF.

This clonotype was observed at least ten times. J is TRBJ1-5 and V is TRBV6-2 or TRBV6-3; D is unresolved. V was pared by 8 bases and J by 4 bases, with 12 bases between. Germline V gene sequence: CDR1 MNHEY, CDR2 SVGEGT. CDR3 length: 13 residues. CDR3 residues: CASRAGLNQPQHF. In DNA, the CDR3 is TGTGCCAGCCGGGCGGGATTGAATCAGCCCCAGCATTTT.

The table lists this clonotype with many counts. The chain uses TRBV4-1 and TRBJ2-3; 8 positions agree with TRBD1. The CDR3 has 17 residues. The germline CDR1 and CDR2 sequences are MGHRA and YSYEKL. Trimming took 0 bases from V and 4 from J; bases not matched to a gene: 9. CDR3 region: CASSQDKGQGVPDTQYF. CDR3 bases: TGCGCCAGCAGCCAAGATAAAGGACAGGGAGTACCAGATACGCAGTATTTT.

This clonotype appeared many times. The rearrangement joins TRBV7-9 to TRBJ2-7, with D possibly matching TRBD2 (6 bases). CDR1 and CDR2 from the germline V gene are SEHNR and FQNEAQ (reference sequence). The CDR3 totals 16 residues. V dropped 1 base and J dropped 6 bases, with 19 bases sitting between them. In DNA, the CDR3 is TGTGCCAGCAGCTTAGGGCCTGGTGGGGCGGGGAGCGAGCAGTACGTC. Translated: CASSLGPGGAGSEQYV.

In its sample, this clonotype was seen many times. The V gene is TRBV4-2, the J gene TRBJ2-5, with D unclear. The CDR3 length is 17 residues. V lost 0 bases, J lost 0 bases, and 14 bases lay in between. In germline, CDR1 is LGHNA, CDR2 YNFKEQ. The DNA of the CDR3 is TGTGCCAGCAGCCAAGACGGCGTGACGGCTTACCAAGAGACCCAGTACTTC. Amino acids: CASSQDGVTAYQETQYF.

This clonotype came up many times. The chain joins TRBV5-1 to TRBJ2-7; D may correspond to TRBD1 or TRBD2 (5 bases each). There are 16 residues in the CDR3. The V gene's germline CDR1 is SGHRS and CDR2 YFSETQ. Trimming stripped 3 bases from V and 3 bases from J, with 19 bases between. The CDR3 is CASSWTDSAPFYEQYF. For the CDR3, the DNA is TGCGCCAGCAGCTGGACTGACAGCGCACCTTTCTACGAGCAGTACTTC.

This clonotype was detected only a few times. V is TRBV5-1 and J is TRBJ2-3; the D is unclear. Germline loops: CDR1 SGHRS, CDR2 YFSETQ. CDR3 size: 14 residues. Trimming shortened V by 0 bases and J by 2 bases, and 7 bases separated the two germline ends. CDR3 in DNA: TGCGCCAGCAGCTTGGAAGATCCCACAGATACGCAGTATTTT. Translating it yields CASSLEDPTDTQYF.

At least ten counts were recorded for this clonotype. The chain has TRBV4-2 and TRBJ2-1, with 9 bases that match TRBD1. CDR1 is LGHNA, CDR2 YNFKEQ, per germline. The CDR3 length is 16 residues. Trimming at V came to 3 bases and at J to 5 bases, leaving 8 bases not matched to a gene. The CDR3 region is CASSHSPRDRDNEQFF. The CDR3 DNA sequence: TGTGCCAGCAGCCACTCCCCAAGGGACAGGGACAATGAGCAGTTCTTC.

This clonotype was found many times. The chain combines TRBV9 with TRBJ2-5, with TRBD2 identical over 10 bases. The CDR3 is 15 amino acids. Germline lookup yields CDR1 SGDLS and CDR2 YYNGEE. V shed 3 bases and J 5 bases; nucleotides not matched to a gene: 7. The CDR3 DNA reads as TGTGCCAGCAGCGGGAGAGGACTAGCGGTGGAGACCCAGTACTTC. This gives the protein CASSGRGLAVETQYF.

This clonotype showed up many times. This chain connects TRBV9 to TRBJ2-3; 8 bases are a match to TRBD2. Germline CDR1 SGDLS, CDR2 YYNGEE. With 0 bases clipped from V and 1 base from J, the junction kept 4 bases outside the gene matches. This CDR3 region has 16 residues. In nucleotides, the CDR3 is TGTGCCAGCAGCGTAGTTGGTAGCGGGGGCACAGATACGCAGTATTTT. As protein: CASSVVGSGGTDTQYF.

This clonotype was found a few times. This sequence joins TRBV19 and TRBJ1-6; D is unresolved. Trimming stripped 10 bases from V and 6 bases from J, with 19 bases between. The CDR3 is made up of 15 amino acids. Germline values: CDR1 LNHDA, CDR2 SQIVND (reference sequence). The CDR3 nucleotides read TGTGCCACCTCGGCAGTAGAGGGAGGTAATTCACCCCTCCACTTT. Translation gives CATSAVEGGNSPLHF.